The 17 T cell receptor beta chains in this list originate from one sample, sequenced in a study of T-cell memory formation after mild COVID-19. TCRdb redid the calling of the 5' RACE reads with MiXCR, one entry per CDR3 protein. The sample shows around 7,200 distinct CDR3 sequences, 30% to 40% of them seen only once. Sequencing used PBMCs or a T cell subset sorted from them (not recorded which). These receptors were taken from an adult woman who had mild COVID-19 (a few samples of this study predate the infection). Cell type and time point are not known.

This clonotype was seen many times. The V and J genes are TRBV24-1 and TRBJ2-1, with D unresolved. The CDR3 runs 15 residues. Germline V gene lookup returns CDR1 KGHDR and CDR2 SFDVKD. Trimming shortened V by 5 bases and J by 7 bases, and 17 bases separated the two germline ends. This CDR3 is CATSAPAPLGNEQFF. As DNA, the CDR3 is TGTGCCACCAGTGCCCCGGCTCCTCTGGGGAATGAGCAGTTCTTC.

In its sample, this clonotype was seen many times. The gene calls are TRBV19 and TRBJ1-1; D is possibly TRBD1 (6 bases). V lost 7 bases and J lost 5, with 17 bases in between. CDR1 LNHDA and CDR2 SQIVND come from the germline V gene (reference sequence). The CDR3 is 14 residues long. CDR3 region: CASTGTPTRTEAFF. The CDR3 DNA reads as TGTGCCAGTACTGGGACACCTACGAGGACTGAAGCTTTCTTT.

Ten or more counts support this clonotype. The chain employs TRBV29-1 and TRBJ2-3, with D possibly being TRBD1 or TRBD2 (5 bases each). V gave up 0 bases and J gave up 0 bases, with 19 bases separating them. Germline-derived CDR1 and CDR2 are SQVTM and ANQGSEA. This CDR3 comprises 18 residues. The CDR3 coding sequence is TGCAGCGTTGAAGACGTGCAACCGGGACGGATAAGCACAGATACGCAGTATTTT. Protein sequence: CSVEDVQPGRISTDTQYF.

This clonotype was detected many times. This chain joins TRBV4-1 and TRBJ2-1; a weak D match, TRBD2 (6 bases). CDR1 is MGHRA, CDR2 YSYEKL, per germline. CDR3 length: 15 residues. The V and J ends lost 4 bases and 6 bases respectively, with 16 bases between them. The chain's CDR3 is CASSPGLYGANEQFF. CDR3 nucleotides: TGCGCCAGCAGCCCGGGACTTTACGGGGCCAATGAGCAGTTCTTC.

J is TRBJ1-1 and V is TRBV5-5; tentatively, D is TRBD1 (6 bases). The CDR3 has 14 residues. V was trimmed by 1 base and J by 5 bases, leaving 12 bases between them. The germline V gene encodes CDR1 SGHKS and CDR2 YYEKEE (reference sequence). The CDR3 DNA reads TGTGCCAGCAGCTTGCCGGGGGCGCGGACTGAAGCTTTCTTT. Translating gives CASSLPGARTEAFF.

This chain joins TRBV7-3 and TRBJ1-4; 12 nucleotides agree with TRBD1. Germline lookup yields CDR1 SGHTA and CDR2 FQGTGA. The CDR3 totals 17 residues. V gave up 5 bases and J gave up 8 bases; unmatched junction bases: 12. The CDR3 bases are TGTGCCAGCAGCCCCCGGGACAGGGGGCGGATTAAGGAAAAACTGTTTTTT. Its protein is CASSPRDRGRIKEKLFF. The variable domain in full, with the rest retrieved from reference TRBV7-3 and TRBJ1-4, is GAGVSQTPSNKVTEKGKYVELRCDPISGHTALYWYRQSLGQGPEFLIYFQGTGAADDSGLPNDRFFAVRPEGSVSTLKIQRTERGDSAVYLCASSPRDRGRIKEKLFFGSGTQLSVL.

This clonotype was detected ten times or more. The V call is TRBV4-1, the J call TRBJ2-5; 9 bases align to TRBD2. V shed 0 bases and J 5 bases; nucleotides not matched to a gene: 7. The V gene's germline CDR1 is MGHRA and CDR2 YSYEKL. CDR3 length: 16 residues. CDR3 amino acids: CASSQEGGGGLETQYF. CDR3 DNA: TGCGCCAGCAGCCAAGAAGGCGGGGGGGGCCTGGAGACCCAGTACTTC.

V gene TRBV20-1 combines with J gene TRBJ1-6; unclear D gene. The germline V gene has CDR1 DFQATT and CDR2 SNEGSKA (reference sequence). The CDR3 consists of 16 residues. Trimming shortened V by 5 bases and J by 10 bases, and 24 bases separated the two germline ends. The CDR3 loop reads CSARPGWSLLGSPLHF. The DNA of the CDR3 is TGCAGTGCTCGTCCTGGGTGGTCGTTACTAGGATCACCCCTCCACTTT.

Relative to its sample, this clonotype is medium-sized (0.01 to 0.1%). This chain uses TRBV9 with TRBJ2-7, with 7 bases fitting TRBD2. V was clipped by 2 bases and J by 3 bases; unmatched bases: 8. Per germline, CDR1 SGDLS and CDR2 YYNGEE. The CDR3 is made up of 15 amino acids. In DNA, the CDR3 is TGTGCCAGCAGCGTGGGGGGGACCCCCGTCTACGAGCAGTACTTC. Translated: CASSVGGTPVYEQYF.

Many counts were recorded for this clonotype. The chain is built from TRBV6-4 and TRBJ2-1; D is unclear. Deletions cut 3 bases from V and 4 bases from J, with 7 bases between. The CDR3 is made up of 13 amino acids. CDR1 and CDR2 (germline): MRHNA, SNTAGT. The CDR3 region has the DNA TGTGCCAGCAGTGAAGAGACTTACAATGAGCAGTTCTTC. As protein: CASSEETYNEQFF.

The CDR3: CASRTRDSYGYTF. For the CDR3, the DNA is TGTGCCAGCAGGACACGGGACAGCTATGGCTACACCTTC. The chain joins TRBV7-2 to TRBJ1-2; TRBD1 matches 7 bases. This CDR3 contains 13 residues. V dropped 6 bases and J dropped 4; count of bases not matched to a gene: 5. Germline V lookup: CDR1 SGHTA, CDR2 FQGNSA.

This clonotype was picked up many times. The chain recombines TRBV18 with TRBJ2-3; either TRBD1 or TRBD2 may fit D (5 bases each). This CDR3 is built from 16 residues. V lost 5 bases and J 3 bases, leaving 18 bases between the germline ends. Germline V gene lookup returns CDR1 KGHSH and CDR2 LQKENI. This chain's CDR3 is CASSSETMGPTDTQYF. CDR3 bases: TGTGCCAGCTCATCCGAAACCATGGGACCAACAGATACGCAGTATTTT.

The chain uses TRBV29-1 and TRBJ2-7, with 12 positions matching TRBD1. Germline assignment: CDR1 SQVTM and CDR2 ANQGSEA. The CDR3 covers 12 residues. The CDR3 bases are TGCAGTGCCGGGACAGGGGGCAACGAGCAGTACTTC. Translation: CSAGTGGNEQYF.

This clonotype was seen just once. This chain connects TRBV7-9 to TRBJ2-7; TRBD2 aligns across 8 bases. Per the germline V gene, CDR1 is SEHNR and CDR2 is FQNEAQ (reference sequence). Losses at the gene ends were 5 bases for V and 1 base for J; bases not matched to a gene: 10. The CDR3 runs 16 residues. CDR3 in DNA: TGTGCCAGCAGCCCCAATCTAGCGGGCAGATCCTACGAGCAGTACTTC. Translating gives CASSPNLAGRSYEQYF.

This rearrangement joins TRBV12-3 or TRBV12-4 to TRBJ1-2; D perhaps matches TRBD1 (5 bases). The CDR3 contains 14 residues. V lost 2 bases, J lost 4 bases, and 11 bases lay in between. The CDR3 spells CASSLMGRAYGYTF. The DNA for the CDR3 is TGTGCCAGCAGTTTAATGGGCAGGGCCTATGGCTACACCTTC.

In this sample, this clonotype turned up once. This sequence joins TRBV4-3 and TRBJ2-3; perhaps TRBD2 as D (6 bases). Germline-derived CDR1 and CDR2 are LGHNA and YSLEER. V lost 3 bases and J lost 2, with 18 bases in between. The CDR3 contains 17 residues. This CDR3 reads CASSQAAGTLITDTQYF. The CDR3 DNA is TGCGCCAGCAGCCAGGCGGCCGGGACTTTGATCACAGATACGCAGTATTTT.

Within the sample, this clonotype is medium-sized (0.01 to 0.1%). V and J are TRBV7-3 and TRBJ2-3; 8 bases line up with TRBD2. This CDR3 spans 15 amino acids. Germline V gene data show CDR1 as SGHTA and CDR2 as FQGTGA. Trimming took 5 bases from V and 2 from J; bases not matched to a gene: 6. The CDR3: CASSPDSGNTDTQYF. DNA of the CDR3: TGTGCCAGCAGCCCCGATAGCGGGAACACAGATACGCAGTATTTT.